Listed below are T cell receptor beta chains from one sample, sequenced in a study of T cells after posttransplantation cyclophosphamide. The method was immunoSEQ multiplex PCR; TCRdb's version includes in-frame clones alone and lacks a portion of them. Among about 46,000 clones listed, almost 95% were seen once. Source material: PBMCs. These TCRs come from a woman in her fifties or sixties in good health and a related stem cell transplant donor. CDR3s include the opening cysteine and the closing phenylalanine or tryptophan. D genes are given only for firm matches. A row's size may be missing; if present it is once, few, many or a size class.

d_gene: .; abundance: .; v_gene: TRBV19; j_gene: TRBJ2-7; CDR3aa: CASSTLQGGAYEQYF; CDR3nt: TGTGCCAGTAGTACCTTACAAGGGGGGGCCTACGAGCAGTACTTC
d_gene: .; abundance: .; v_gene: TRBV7-9; j_gene: TRBJ1-6; CDR3aa: CASSLRPDSPLHF; CDR3nt: TGTGCCAGCAGCTTAAGGCCAGACTCCCCCCTCCACTTT
d_gene: TRBD1; abundance: few; v_gene: TRBV18; j_gene: TRBJ1-5; CDR3aa: CASSPGTGGNQPQHF; CDR3nt: TGTGCCAGCTCACCAGGGACAGGGGGCAATCAGCCCCAGCATTTT
d_gene: .; abundance: once; v_gene: TRBV6-6; j_gene: TRBJ1-2; CDR3aa: CASSHRTNYGYTF; CDR3nt: TGTGCCAGCAGTCACAGAACTAACTATGGCTACACCTTC
d_gene: .; abundance: .; v_gene: TRBV7-2; j_gene: TRBJ2-1; CDR3aa: CASSYPGQFNEQFF; CDR3nt: TGTGCCAGCAGCTACCCAGGACAGTTCAATGAGCAGTTCTTC
d_gene: TRBD2; abundance: .; v_gene: TRBV6-1; j_gene: TRBJ2-1; CDR3aa: CASSEGSGGVGEQFF; CDR3nt: TGTGCCAGCAGTGAGGGAAGCGGGGGGGTAGGTGAGCAGTTCTTC
d_gene: .; abundance: .; v_gene: TRBV5-6; j_gene: TRBJ2-7; CDR3aa: CASSLQGGDEQYF; CDR3nt: TGTGCCAGCAGCTTACAGGGTGGTGACGAGCAGTACTTC
d_gene: .; abundance: .; v_gene: TRBV27; j_gene: TRBJ2-7; CDR3aa: CASSLVPPGNYEQYF; CDR3nt: TGTGCCAGCAGTTTAGTGCCCCCCGGGAACTACGAGCAGTACTTC
d_gene: TRBD2; abundance: .; v_gene: TRBV5-1; j_gene: TRBJ2-1; CDR3aa: CASSISGSSYNEQFF; CDR3nt: TGCGCCAGCAGCATCAGCGGGAGCTCCTACAATGAGCAGTTCTTC
d_gene: .; abundance: .; v_gene: TRBV18; j_gene: TRBJ2-7; CDR3aa: CASSPIQSSYEQYF; CDR3nt: TGTGCCAGCTCACCGATACAGAGCTCCTACGAGCAGTACTTC
d_gene: .; abundance: .; v_gene: TRBV19; j_gene: TRBJ2-3; CDR3aa: CASSARVEADTQYF; CDR3nt: TGTGCCAGTAGTGCACGGGTAGAGGCAGATACGCAGTATTTT
d_gene: .; abundance: .; v_gene: TRBV5-8; j_gene: TRBJ1-4; CDR3aa: CASVGVGKLFF; CDR3nt: TGTGCCAGCGTGGGAGTTGGAAAACTGTTTTTT
d_gene: TRBD2; abundance: .; v_gene: TRBV7-9; j_gene: TRBJ2-7; CDR3aa: CASSSGLAGGPRMGEQYF; CDR3nt: TGTGCCAGCAGCTCCGGACTAGCGGGAGGACCCAGAATGGGCGAGCAGTACTTC
d_gene: .; abundance: .; v_gene: TRBV6-6; j_gene: TRBJ1-3; CDR3aa: CASTPDNLIPIYF; CDR3nt: TGTGCCAGCACCCCGGACAATCTCATCCCCATATATTTT
d_gene: TRBD1; abundance: .; v_gene: TRBV12-5; j_gene: TRBJ2-1; CDR3aa: CASGPTGDYNEQFF; CDR3nt: TGTGCTAGTGGCCCTACAGGGGACTACAATGAGCAGTTCTTC
d_gene: TRBD1; abundance: .; v_gene: TRBV6-6; j_gene: TRBJ2-7; CDR3aa: CASSPLGTVYEQYF; CDR3nt: TGTGCCAGCAGTCCTCTCGGGACAGTCTACGAGCAGTACTTC
d_gene: TRBD1; abundance: .; v_gene: TRBV7-7; j_gene: TRBJ2-2; CDR3aa: CASSLQGQGAGELFF; CDR3nt: TGTGCCAGCAGCTTACAGGGACAGGGGGCCGGGGAGCTGTTTTTT
d_gene: .; abundance: .; v_gene: TRBV5-1; j_gene: TRBJ1-4; CDR3aa: CASSWGGLGVDEKLFF; CDR3nt: TGCGCCAGCAGCTGGGGGGGCCTCGGGGTTGACGAAAAACTGTTTTTT
d_gene: TRBD2; abundance: .; v_gene: TRBV4-1; j_gene: TRBJ2-3; CDR3aa: CASSQERGGGYTDTQYF; CDR3nt: TGCGCCAGCAGCCAAGAACGTGGCGGGGGGTACACAGATACGCAGTATTTT
d_gene: .; abundance: .; v_gene: TRBV2; j_gene: TRBJ2-3; CDR3aa: CASTGVFTDTQYF; CDR3nt: TGTGCCAGCACGGGAGTCTTCACAGATACGCAGTATTTT
d_gene: .; abundance: .; v_gene: TRBV18; j_gene: TRBJ2-5; CDR3aa: CASSPPSVETQYF; CDR3nt: TGTGCCAGCTCACCACCCTCCGTGGAGACCCAGTACTTC
d_gene: .; abundance: .; v_gene: TRBV6-1; j_gene: TRBJ2-5; CDR3aa: CASILGKQETQYF; CDR3nt: TGTGCCAGCATCCTAGGCAAACAAGAGACCCAGTACTTC
d_gene: TRBD2; abundance: .; v_gene: TRBV19; j_gene: TRBJ2-3; CDR3aa: CASSIGAGGGTDTQYF; CDR3nt: TGTGCCAGTAGTATAGGAGCGGGGGGCGGCACAGATACGCAGTATTTT
d_gene: .; abundance: .; v_gene: TRBV6-5; j_gene: TRBJ2-1; CDR3aa: CASRQGISYNEQFF; CDR3nt: TGTGCCAGCAGGCAGGGGATCTCCTACAATGAGCAGTTCTTC
d_gene: .; abundance: .; v_gene: TRBV5-1; j_gene: TRBJ2-7; CDR3aa: CASSLRTAGEVYEQYF; CDR3nt: TGCGCCAGCAGCCTTAGGACCGCAGGGGAAGTTTACGAGCAGTACTTC
d_gene: TRBD2; abundance: .; v_gene: TRBV6-1; j_gene: TRBJ2-7; CDR3aa: CASSDHSGSLYEQYF; CDR3nt: TGTGCCAGCAGTGACCATAGCGGGAGTTTATACGAGCAGTACTTC
d_gene: .; abundance: .; v_gene: TRBV6-1; j_gene: TRBJ1-6; CDR3aa: CASSEYGRGDNNSPLHF; CDR3nt: TGTGCCAGCAGTGAATATGGGAGGGGCGACAATAATTCACCCCTCCACTTT
d_gene: .; abundance: .; v_gene: TRBV7-9; j_gene: TRBJ1-5; CDR3aa: CASSQSNQPQHF; CDR3nt: TGTGCCAGCAGCCAAAGCAATCAGCCCCAGCATTTT
d_gene: TRBD2; abundance: once; v_gene: TRBV9; j_gene: TRBJ2-2; CDR3aa: CASSVGAGADTGELFF; CDR3nt: TGTGCCAGCAGCGTAGGGGCGGGAGCTGACACCGGGGAGCTGTTTTTT
d_gene: TRBD1; abundance: .; v_gene: TRBV19; j_gene: TRBJ2-7; CDR3aa: CASSIDGQEFSYEQYF; CDR3nt: TGTGCCAGTAGTATAGATGGACAGGAATTCTCCTACGAGCAGTACTTC
d_gene: .; abundance: .; v_gene: TRBV4-1; j_gene: TRBJ1-1; CDR3aa: CASSQVTRTVETEAFF; CDR3nt: TGCGCCAGCAGCCAAGTAACAAGGACAGTAGAAACTGAAGCTTTCTTT
d_gene: .; abundance: .; v_gene: TRBV9; j_gene: TRBJ1-2; CDR3aa: CASSPTPQGDGYTF; CDR3nt: TGTGCCAGCAGCCCAACCCCCCAGGGTGATGGCTACACCTTC
d_gene: .; abundance: .; v_gene: TRBV6-5; j_gene: TRBJ1-5; CDR3aa: CASRTDSGVSQPQHF; CDR3nt: TGTGCCAGCCGGACCGACTCGGGGGTTAGTCAGCCCCAGCATTTT
d_gene: TRBD1; abundance: .; v_gene: TRBV29-1; j_gene: TRBJ2-2; CDR3aa: CSARTGNTGELFF; CDR3nt: TGCAGCGCTAGGACAGGGAACACCGGGGAGCTGTTTTTT
d_gene: .; abundance: .; v_gene: TRBV7-3; j_gene: TRBJ2-1; CDR3aa: CASSLDSGGAYEQFF; CDR3nt: TGTGCCAGCAGCTTAGATAGCGGAGGGGCTTATGAGCAGTTCTTC
d_gene: .; abundance: .; v_gene: TRBV7-8; j_gene: TRBJ2-1; CDR3aa: CASSLSGTYNEQFF; CDR3nt: TGTGCCAGCAGCCTTAGCGGTACCTACAATGAGCAGTTCTTC
d_gene: TRBD1; abundance: once; v_gene: TRBV7-8; j_gene: TRBJ2-5; CDR3aa: CASSYGTGRGSQETQYF; CDR3nt: TGTGCCAGCAGCTATGGGACAGGGAGGGGGTCGCAAGAGACCCAGTACTTC
d_gene: TRBD1; abundance: .; v_gene: TRBV7-6; j_gene: TRBJ2-3; CDR3aa: CASSPQGARSTDTQYF; CDR3nt: TGTGCCAGCAGCCCTCAGGGGGCCCGTAGCACAGATACGCAGTATTTT